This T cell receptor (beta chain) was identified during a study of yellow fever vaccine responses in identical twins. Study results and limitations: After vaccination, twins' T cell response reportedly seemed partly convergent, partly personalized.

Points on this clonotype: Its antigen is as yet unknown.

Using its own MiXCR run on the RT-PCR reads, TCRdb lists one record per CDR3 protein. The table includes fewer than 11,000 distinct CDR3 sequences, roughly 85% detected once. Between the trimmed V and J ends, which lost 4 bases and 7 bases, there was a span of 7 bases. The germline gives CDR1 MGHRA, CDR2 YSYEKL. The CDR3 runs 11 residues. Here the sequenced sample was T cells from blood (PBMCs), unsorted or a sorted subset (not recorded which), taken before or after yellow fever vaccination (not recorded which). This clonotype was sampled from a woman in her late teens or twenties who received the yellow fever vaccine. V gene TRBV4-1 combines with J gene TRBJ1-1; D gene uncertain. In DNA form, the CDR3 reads TGCGCCAGCAGCCGAAGGTTTGAAGCTTTCTTT. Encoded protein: CASSRRFEAFF.